The next 2 T cell receptor beta chains were all read from a single sample in a study of tumor-infiltrating lymphocytes in primary liver carcinoma. Co-extraction of RNA and DNA was performed on roughly 20-31 mg of unsorted bulk tissue. A constant-region primer primed TCR beta cDNA synthesis from 500 ng of total RNA. ARM-PCR was slightly modified, and three nested multiplex PCR rounds with it gave rise to the TCR beta libraries. Each of the first two PCR rounds ran roughly 9 cycles with TRBV1-TRBV30 forward and C-beta reverse primers. TCRdb re-called the multiplex PCR reads with MiXCR, one entry per CDR3 protein. The sample lists 90,000 to 150,000 distinct CDR3 sequences, approximately 71% occurring once. The sample was tumor-adjacent normal liver tissue. The receptor source for this set is a woman aged 60-75 years with primary liver carcinoma and hepatitis B virus infection.

In regard to this clonotype: This is likely a read error, given that the CDR3 carries no conserved phenylalanine or tryptophan at its end. The DNA is omitted, as the CDR3 cannot be located on it reliably, and the CDR3 follows TCRdb's listing. V is TRBV6-1 and J is TRBJ2-1; the table's D call TRBD1 went unverified against the DNA. From its first to its last residue, the CDR3 has 14 amino acids. Germline CDR1 reads MNHNS; CDR2 reads SASEGT. The CDR3: CATSAGDSYNEQFS.

Comments on this clonotype: One end of the junction varies from germline; a read error may be responsible. This chain links TRBV28 with TRBJ2-1; D unclear. This CDR3 is built from 12 residues. Germline CDR1 reads MDHEN; CDR2 reads SYDVKM. The CDR3 here is CASNFPPNGQFF. Here the CDR3 DNA reads TGTGCCAGCAATTTCCCCCCGAATGGGCAGTTCTTC.